This record covers a single T cell receptor (beta chain). It has no known antigen specificity. No qualities accompany the bases; no much larger clone lies one base away. Evidence of autoimmunity was found in all CD3G-deficient patients, and more severe autoimmunity was observed in two of the patients. At the time of testing, the patients were between 2 and 39 years old, and their CD4+ and CD8+ T cells had reduced naive proportions and increased memory proportions. CD4+ cells were FACS-sorted into CD25-high CD127-low regulatory T cells and CD25-low CD127-high conventional CD4+ T cells. Roughly 6 individuals with CD3G deficiency were included in the patient group. Patient samples and clinical data came from an international physician network spanning the United States, Europe and Asia. Ficoll density separation was used to isolate peripheral blood mononuclear cells. The sample belongs to a study of regulatory T cells (dated by TCRdb to 2017 to 2018). Background on the whole study: T-cell receptor beta repertoires of sorted regulatory, conventional CD4+ and CD8+ T cells were compared between CD3G-deficient patients and healthy controls.

For the multiplex PCR, 52 forward TRBV primers and 13 reverse TRBJ primers were used, and amplification bias was corrected with both assay-based and computational methods. Within the immunoSEQ assay, multiplex PCR amplified rearranged TRB loci from genomic DNA. TRB amplicons were sequenced using an Illumina HiSeq platform. Per the authors' processing: Custom algorithms error-filtered the raw sequences and aligned them to reference gene sequences, after which the immunoSEQ online tools were used for analysis. Productive and nonproductive TRB rearrangement frequencies were evaluated among both unique and total sequences. Hydrophobicity and amino acid composition of residues 6 and 7 within the TRB CDR3 were used to estimate the potential for self-reactivity. For group comparisons, t tests, Mann-Whitney tests or two-way ANOVA were performed in Prism software. Imported from immuneACCESS, the table was reduced by TCRdb to in-frame sequences with V and J called. These copies leave out some clones; in studies compared against another copy, an unresolved V gene accounts for under half, and the cause of the remainder is not known. Clonal size and the V and J genes are those of that table, whereas D and trimming came from the DNA. The sample table records over 20,000 clones; about 88% of these occur just once. About 1.3% of the sample belongs to the ten largest clones.

Per the germline V gene, MDHEN is the CDR1 and SYDVKM is the CDR2. The CDR3 starts with the cysteine, ends with the phenylalanine, and has 21 residues. Of all the DNA, just the CDR3 is kept, 63 bases in frame from base 1. At the junction V is shortened by 7 bases and J by 2 bases; bases outside the gene matches: 25. Here is what the overall study found, with its caveats: Patient repertoires showed restricted unique TRB V-J pairs and skewed V and J gene usage, most marked in regulatory T cells. Conventional CD4+ T cells from CD3G-deficient patients were enriched for hydrophobic residues at CDR3 positions 6 and 7, suggesting more self-reactive specificities.

This sequence uses TRBV28 and TRBJ2-3, with 9 middle bases fitting TRBD2. Sequenced sample: conventional CD4+ T cells sorted from blood. The TCR comes from a child aged 5 to 17 with CD3G deficiency. The CDR3 loop reads CASTGRARTSLAGYLTDTQYF. The nucleotides are TGTGCCAGCACTGGCAGGGCCCGCACTAGCCTAGCGGGGTACCTCACAGATACGCAGTATTTT.